This T cell receptor (beta chain) was retrieved from a study of cytotoxic CD8 clonotypes in ibrutinib-treated CLL. The wider study: Partial responses numbered approximately 24 and complete responses 2; after a median about 62 months, roughly 14 stayed remitted and some twelve progressed. Following a median approximately eleven months of treatment, with a range of 6 to 36, response samples were taken. Findings and limits, study-wide: Sustained-remission and progressing patients diverged in sampling times.

Sequencing was performed with immunoSEQ multiplex PCR; in TCRdb, only in-frame clones are kept and a portion is missing. The repertoire holds 100,000 to 150,000 clones, with over 75% as singletons. On this clone: The antigen is not known.

This CDR3 is built from 15 residues. The V end lost 5 bases, the J end lost 1 base, and 15 bases lay between the germline ends. Per the germline V gene, CDR1 is MDHEN and CDR2 is SYDVKM. Extraction of 1.5 to 2.5 micrograms of genomic DNA from cryopreserved PBMCs supplied material for TCR beta libraries. The sequencing here drew on PBMCs, taken after 24 months of ibrutinib treatment. This rearrangement joins TRBV28 to TRBJ2-7; either TRBD1 or TRBD2 may fit D (5 bases each). The clonotype originates from a human donor with chronic lymphocytic leukemia. In DNA, the CDR3 is TGTGCCAGCAGTCTCCTCGGGACGGTGTCCTACGAGCAGTACTTC. Translated: CASSLLGTVSYEQYF. The complete variable domain, with remaining parts taken from reference TRBV28 and TRBJ2-7, reads DVKVTQSSRYLVKRTGEKVFLECVQDMDHENMFWYRQDPGLGLRLIYFSYDVKMKEKGDIPEGYSVSREKKERFSLILESASTNQTSMYLCASSLLGTVSYEQYFGPGTRLTVT.